Following are 14 T cell receptor beta chains from one sample sequenced in a study of shared clonotypes between healthy human individuals. Repertoires were generated with immunoSEQ multiplex PCR, while TCRdb's copy carries only in-frame clones and drops some. The sample includes about 1.1 million clones, 78% seen only once; the top ten take 0.61%. The sequenced sample consisted of memory CD4+ T cells from PBMCs. Described subset: CD45RA-negative fraction. These receptor sequences come from a man younger than 35 in good health. Some clones in this sample may be carry-over from other donors' samples.

This clone came up a few times. The V and J genes are TRBV7-3 and TRBJ2-2, with 13 nucleotides matching TRBD2. V shed 5 bases and J 6 bases; nucleotides not matched to a gene: 9. Germline V gene lookup returns CDR1 SGHTA and CDR2 FQGTGA. This CDR3 is built from 17 residues. The CDR3 reads CASSPGLAGVVSGELFF. The DNA for the CDR3 is TGTGCCAGCAGCCCCGGACTAGCGGGAGTCGTATCCGGGGAGCTGTTTTTT.

The chain has TRBV6-5 and TRBJ2-1; no definite D call. There are 13 residues in the CDR3. CDR1 and CDR2 (germline): MNHEY, SVGAGI. The V and J ends lost 5 bases and 4 bases respectively, with 9 bases between them. The CDR3 nucleotides are TGTGCCAGCAGTGACGACTTTTACAATGAGCAGTTCTTC. This translates into CASSDDFYNEQFF.

This clone was picked up a small number of times. The chain links TRBV5-6 to TRBJ2-5, with D unclear. Germline-derived CDR1 and CDR2 are SGHDT and YYEEEE. V was clipped by 0 bases and J by 4 bases, with 10 bases between them. The CDR3 totals 14 residues. The DNA for the CDR3 is TGTGCCAGCAGCTTGGCCTCGGGTCGAGAGACCCAGTACTTC. It translates to CASSLASGRETQYF. Using reference TRBV5-6 and TRBJ2-5 for the parts outside the CDR3, the full variable domain is DAGVTQSPTHLIKTRGQQVTLRCSPKSGHDTVSWYQQALGQGPQFIFQYYEEEERQRGNFPDRFSGHQFPNYSSELNVNALLLGDSALYLCASSLASGRETQYFGPGTRLLVL.

This clone has only a few counts. The chain recombines TRBV7-9 with TRBJ1-1; TRBD1 might be the D (5 bases). The V gene lost 5 bases and the J gene lost 4 bases, with 11 bases spanning the gap. The CDR3 is made up of 13 amino acids. CDR1 and CDR2 (germline): SEHNR, FQNEAQ (reference sequence). The CDR3 reads CASSIQEGTEAFF. CDR3 bases: TGTGCCAGCAGCATACAGGAGGGCACTGAAGCTTTCTTT.

The chain combines TRBV7-3 with TRBJ2-2; D ambiguous. V lost 0 bases to trimming and J lost 3 bases, with 5 bases between them. CDR1 SGHTA and CDR2 FQGTGA come from the germline V gene. The CDR3 runs to 14 residues. CDR3 in DNA: TGTGCCAGCAGCTTAACTCCGGACACCGGGGAGCTGTTTTTT. It is translated as CASSLTPDTGELFF.

The V call is TRBV2, the J call TRBJ2-2; TRBD2 is a possible D gene (6 bases). Trimming removed 0 bases at V and 6 bases at J, with 8 bases between. Germline-derived CDR1 and CDR2 are SNHLY and FYNNEI. The CDR3 extends over 14 amino acids. Here the CDR3 reads CASSEAGGPGELFF. CDR3 nucleotides: TGTGCCAGCAGTGAAGCGGGAGGCCCCGGGGAGCTGTTTTTT.

This chain connects TRBV7-2 to TRBJ1-1; D perhaps matches TRBD1 (6 bases). This CDR3 is built from 15 residues. Germline values: CDR1 SGHTA, CDR2 FQGNSA. V was trimmed by 6 bases and J by 5 bases, leaving 19 bases between them. The CDR3 DNA follows: TGTGCCAGCAGTTTTACACAGGGCTGGGGGACTGAAGCTTTCTTT. Amino acid sequence: CASSFTQGWGTEAFF.

The chain employs TRBV6-4 and TRBJ1-3; tentative D call: TRBD1 (5 bases). The CDR3 consists of 13 residues. The ends were cut back, 7 bases at V and 1 base at J, with 8 bases in the middle. Germline V gene sequence: CDR1 MRHNA, CDR2 SNTAGT. CDR3 in DNA: TGTGCCAGCAAGGAGGGGTCTGGAAACACCATATATTTT. Translation: CASKEGSGNTIYF.

This clone showed up many times. The rearrangement links TRBV10-2 to TRBJ2-7; 8 nucleotides align to TRBD1. CDR1 and CDR2 from the germline V gene are WSHSY and SAAADI. The CDR3 totals 16 residues. V lost 0 bases to trimming and J lost 5 bases; unmatched junction nucleotides: 9. CDR3 sequence reads: CASSESPRGRIHEQYF. In nucleotides, the CDR3 is TGCGCCAGCAGTGAGTCGCCCAGGGGGCGCATCCACGAGCAGTACTTC.

With respect to this clone: Since a far larger clone is one base different, this is likely a read error. Here the CDR3 reads CASSDNSNQPQHF. The CDR3 DNA sequence: TGTGCCAGCAGTGACAATAGCAATCAGCCCCAGCATTTT. The chain carries TRBV2 and TRBJ1-5; no clear D. V was trimmed by 3 bases and J by 0 bases, leaving 3 bases between them. Germline CDR1 SNHLY, CDR2 FYNNEI. The CDR3 covers 13 residues.

The chain links TRBV11-1 to TRBJ2-1, with D perhaps matching TRBD2 (6 bases). Deletions cut 10 bases from V and 14 bases from J, with 21 bases between. The CDR3 is 12 residues long. The germline CDR1 and CDR2 sequences are SGHAT and FQDESV (reference sequence). CDR3 protein: CAIGFGGSEEFF. The CDR3 DNA is TGTGCCATCGGGTTCGGAGGGAGCGAGGAGTTCTTC.

The genes are TRBV19 and TRBJ1-1; D is undetermined. This CDR3 spans 14 amino acids. Germline V CDR1 and CDR2: LNHDA, SQIVND (reference sequence). With 6 bases removed from V and 0 bases from J, the gap between germline ends came to 11 bases. CDR3 amino acids: CASRRARLNTEAFF. The CDR3 DNA is TGTGCCAGTAGGAGAGCCAGACTGAACACTGAAGCTTTCTTT. Drawing the rest from reference TRBV19 and TRBJ1-1, the complete variable domain is DGGITQSPKYLFRKEGQNVTLSCEQNLNHDAMYWYRQDPGQGLRLIYYSQIVNDFQKGDIAEGYSVSREKKESFPLTVTSAQKNPTAFYLCASRRARLNTEAFFGQGTRLTVV.

This clone showed up just once. This chain connects TRBV7-2 to TRBJ2-2, with 9 bases that match TRBD1. CDR1 is SGHTA and CDR2 is FQGNSA in the germline V gene. CDR3 length equals 15 residues. V dropped 5 bases and J dropped 8; count of bases not matched to a gene: 9. This CDR3 is CASSIGTGTLGELFF. As DNA, the CDR3 is TGTGCCAGCAGCATTGGGACAGGGACGCTGGGGGAGCTGTTTTTT. The full variable domain, in which reference TRBV7-2 and TRBJ2-2 provide the parts outside the CDR3, is GAGVSQSPSNKVTEKGKDVELRCDPISGHTALYWYRQSLGQGLEFLIYFQGNSAPDKSGLPSDRFSAERTGGSVSTLTIQRTQQEDSAVYLCASSIGTGTLGELFFGEGSRLTVL.

This clone was observed a handful of times. This rearrangement joins TRBV6-1 to TRBJ2-7; D unclear. The CDR3 consists of 14 residues. The V end lost 2 bases, the J end lost 0 bases, and 8 bases lay between the germline ends. Germline CDR1 is MNHNS and CDR2 is SASEGT. The CDR3 protein is CASSEIQSSYEQYF. The CDR3 bases are TGTGCCAGCAGTGAAATACAGAGCTCCTACGAGCAGTACTTC.